This TCR beta chain derives from a study of T cell changes during pregnancy in multiple sclerosis. TCRdb's copy holds only in-frame clones and misses some; the assay was immunoSEQ multiplex PCR. The data hold about 120,000 clones, with 85% to 95% observed a single time. Per the germline V gene, CDR1 is SGHRS and CDR2 is YFSETQ. This CDR3 contains 9 residues. The TCR comes from a female donor with multiple sclerosis, enrolled in a pregnancy study. Material: peripheral blood, obtained before pregnancy. The chain combines TRBV5-1 with TRBJ2-5, with TRBD1 as a possible D gene (5 bases). CDR3 in DNA: TGCGCAGCAGGGGAGACCCAGTACTTC. This translates into CAAGETQYF.